A single sample is the source of the 17 T cell receptor beta chains below, sequenced in a study of blood T cell repertoires in COVID-19. Some clones are missing from TCRdb's copy, which holds only in-frame ones; the method was immunoSEQ multiplex PCR. The repertoire holds roughly 330,000 clones, more than 75% seen once, with 3% to 4% in the top ten. Sequencing input: peripheral blood. Receptors were obtained from a woman in her forties or fifties with active or convalescent COVID-19.

The J gene is TRBJ2-3, the V gene TRBV7-3, with D hard to call. Between the trimmed V and J ends, which lost 2 bases and 0 bases, there was a span of 9 bases. This CDR3 is 15 amino acids long. CDR1 SGHTA and CDR2 FQGTGA come from the germline V gene. In nucleotides, the CDR3 is TGTGCCAGCAGCTTAGGTGTAGCTAGCACAGATACGCAGTATTTT. Translation gives CASSLGVASTDTQYF.

V gene TRBV5-1 combines with J gene TRBJ1-1, with 10 bases identical to TRBD1. Unmatched junction bases numbered 6, after V lost 4 bases and J lost 6 bases. The CDR3 length is 14 residues. The germline CDR1 and CDR2 sequences are SGHRS and YFSETQ. The CDR3 protein is CASSPGQGISEAFF. The CDR3 bases are TGCGCCAGCAGCCCGGGACAGGGGATTTCTGAAGCTTTCTTT.

Comment on this clone: Other DNA sequences of this sample code for an identical CDR3. Written as DNA, the CDR3 is TGTGCCAGCAGCCGACAGGGTCCCTACGAGCAGTACTTC. It codes for CASSRQGPYEQYF. V and J are TRBV27 and TRBJ2-7; 7 bases agree with TRBD1. This CDR3 is built from 13 residues. Unmatched junction bases numbered 4, after V lost 6 bases and J lost 2 bases. Germline CDR1 MNHEY, CDR2 SMNVEV (reference sequence).

The chain couples TRBV2 to TRBJ2-3; D possibly corresponds to TRBD2 (6 bases). This CDR3 contains 15 residues. V was clipped by 11 bases and J by 7 bases, with 25 bases between them. Looked up from germline, CDR1 is SNHLY and CDR2 is FYNNEI. The CDR3 here is CAASRSMASDNTQYF. DNA of the CDR3: TGTGCCGCATCCAGGTCGATGGCTAGCGACAATACGCAGTATTTT. The whole variable domain, filled in from reference TRBV2 and TRBJ2-3, reads EPEVTQTPSHQVTQMGQEVILRCVPISNHLYFYWYRQILGQKVEFLVSFYNNEISEKSEIFDDQFSVERPDGSNFTLKIRSTKLEDSAMYFCAASRSMASDNTQYFGPGTRLTVL.

The chain carries TRBV11-3 and TRBJ2-3; D might be TRBD1 (7 bases). The V end lost 5 bases, the J end lost 2 bases, and 14 bases lay between the germline ends. This CDR3 spans 15 amino acids. Germline-derived CDR1 and CDR2 are SGHNT and YENEEA. The DNA of the CDR3 is TGTGCCAGCAGCCCAGGGGGAGGCCTCACAGATACGCAGTATTTT. Amino acid sequence: CASSPGGGLTDTQYF. Based on the CDR3 plus reference TRBV11-3 and TRBJ2-3, the full variable domain is EAGVVQSPRYKIIEKKQPVAFWCNPISGHNTLYWYLQNLGQGPELLIRYENEEAVDDSQLPKDRFSAERLKGVDSTLKIQPAELGDSAVYLCASSPGGGLTDTQYFGPGTRLTVL.

The rearrangement uses TRBV5-1 and TRBJ2-2; D remains unclear. Per the germline V gene, CDR1 is SGHRS and CDR2 is YFSETQ. This CDR3 has 16 amino acids. The germline V and J ends were trimmed by 0 bases and 1 base, with 10 bases remaining between them. The CDR3 loop is CASSLGRMRNTGELFF. DNA for the CDR3: TGCGCCAGCAGCTTGGGCCGAATGAGGAACACCGGGGAGCTGTTTTTT.

V is TRBV15 and J is TRBJ1-1; 10 nucleotides match TRBD1. V lost 1 base and J lost 4; bases outside the gene matches: 9. CDR1 is LNHNV and CDR2 is YYDKDF in the germline V gene (reference sequence). This CDR3 region has 17 residues. Here the CDR3 DNA reads TGTGCCACCAGCAGAGGAGAGGGGAGGACAGGGGGCACTGAAGCTTTCTTT. Its protein product is CATSRGEGRTGGTEAFF.

CDR3 loop: CASSQVGGGRAGEQYF. CDR3 coding DNA: TGCGCCAGCAGCCAAGTGGGCGGCGGGAGGGCGGGCGAGCAGTACTTC. The chain couples TRBV4-3 to TRBJ2-7, with 9 bases matching TRBD2. The CDR3 runs to 16 residues. In germline, CDR1 is LGHNA, CDR2 YSLEER. The V and J ends lost 1 base and 6 bases, in that order; junction bases with no gene match: 10.

The J gene is TRBJ2-7, the V gene TRBV11-2; D call uncertain. The V gene's germline CDR1 is SGHAT and CDR2 FQNNGV. The CDR3 runs to 11 residues. V lost 5 bases and J 7 bases, leaving 9 bases between the germline ends. CDR3 sequence reads: CASSNSREQYF. DNA for the CDR3: TGTGCCAGCAGCAATTCGCGGGAGCAGTACTTC.

The rearrangement links TRBV3-1 (or the pseudogene TRBV3-2) to TRBJ2-7; D gene unclear. V lost 5 bases to trimming and J lost 6 bases, with 17 bases between them. This CDR3 has 14 residues. Per the germline V gene, CDR1 is LGHDT and CDR2 is YNNKEL (reference sequence). DNA for the CDR3: TGTGCCAGCAGCGCCGCGGCCCGGAGCGCCGAGCAGTACTTC. Translation gives CASSAAARSAEQYF.

The chain couples TRBV4-1 to TRBJ2-3, with D perhaps matching TRBD2 (6 bases). Between the trimmed V and J ends, which lost 4 bases and 5 bases, there was a span of 19 bases. The CDR3 contains 16 residues. The germline gives CDR1 MGHRA, CDR2 YSYEKL. This chain's CDR3 is CASSPTSSGEGDTQYF. The CDR3 DNA sequence: TGCGCCAGCAGCCCGACCTCATCGGGAGAAGGAGATACGCAGTATTTT.

The chain employs TRBV30 and TRBJ2-5; 16 bases are shared with TRBD2. J gave up 4 bases and V 2 bases, and 10 bases lay outside the gene matches. CDR1 GTSNPN and CDR2 SVGIG come from the germline V gene (reference sequence). This CDR3 contains 18 residues. In DNA, the CDR3 is TGTGCCTGGAGTTTACAGGGACTAGCGGGAGGGCGTGGAGAGACCCAGTACTTC. Residues: CAWSLQGLAGGRGETQYF.

The chain couples TRBV30 to TRBJ2-2, with a weak D call TRBD2 (6 bases). The CDR3 has 15 residues. Germline V CDR1 and CDR2: GTSNPN, SVGIG (reference sequence). V dropped 3 bases and J dropped 4 bases, with 15 bases sitting between them. The CDR3 loop reads CAWRGYSGSTGELFF. CDR3 nucleotides: TGTGCCTGGAGGGGCTATAGCGGAAGCACCGGGGAGCTGTTTTTT.

This clone has a single count. This chain uses TRBV7-3 with TRBJ2-2, with 7 bases lining up with TRBD1. CDR1 is SGHTA, CDR2 FQGTGA, per germline. Trimming at V came to 4 bases and at J to 4 bases, leaving 3 bases not matched to a gene. The CDR3 is 14 amino acids. In DNA form, the CDR3 reads TGTGCCAGCAGCTCGGGACAGATCACCGGGGAGCTGTTTTTT. Protein sequence: CASSSGQITGELFF. The full variable domain, its missing parts supplied by reference TRBV7-3 and TRBJ2-2, is GAGVSQTPSNKVTEKGKYVELRCDPISGHTALYWYRQSLGQGPEFLIYFQGTGAADDSGLPNDRFFAVRPEGSVSTLKIQRTERGDSAVYLCASSSGQITGELFFGEGSRLTVL.

The V call is TRBV6-5, the J call TRBJ1-6; 7 nucleotides align to TRBD1. V shed 7 bases and J 10 bases; nucleotides not matched to a gene: 7. Germline CDR1 reads MNHEY; CDR2 reads SVGAGI. The CDR3 loop spans 13 amino acids. CDR3 DNA: TGTGCCAGCACCTGGCAGGGGGAATCACCCCTCCACTTT. Its translation is CASTWQGESPLHF.

The chain combines TRBV25-1 with TRBJ1-5; 8 bases are a match to TRBD1. The CDR3 runs to 16 residues. Unmatched junction bases numbered 6, after V lost 5 bases and J lost 0 bases. Germline V lookup: CDR1 MGHDK, CDR2 SYGVNS. The CDR3 here is CASSSRTGSSNQPQHF. Here the CDR3 DNA reads TGTGCCAGCAGTTCCCGGACAGGGAGTAGCAATCAGCCCCAGCATTTT.

This clone was detected only once. The V call is TRBV5-4, the J call TRBJ2-3; 13 positions match TRBD2. Germline V gene data show CDR1 as SGHNT and CDR2 as YYREEE (reference sequence). V dropped 1 base and J dropped 1; count of bases not matched to a gene: 6. This CDR3 is built from 18 residues. The CDR3 loop reads CASSLRTSGGYGTDTQYF. CDR3 in DNA: TGTGCCAGCAGCTTGAGGACTAGCGGGGGCTACGGCACAGATACGCAGTATTTT.